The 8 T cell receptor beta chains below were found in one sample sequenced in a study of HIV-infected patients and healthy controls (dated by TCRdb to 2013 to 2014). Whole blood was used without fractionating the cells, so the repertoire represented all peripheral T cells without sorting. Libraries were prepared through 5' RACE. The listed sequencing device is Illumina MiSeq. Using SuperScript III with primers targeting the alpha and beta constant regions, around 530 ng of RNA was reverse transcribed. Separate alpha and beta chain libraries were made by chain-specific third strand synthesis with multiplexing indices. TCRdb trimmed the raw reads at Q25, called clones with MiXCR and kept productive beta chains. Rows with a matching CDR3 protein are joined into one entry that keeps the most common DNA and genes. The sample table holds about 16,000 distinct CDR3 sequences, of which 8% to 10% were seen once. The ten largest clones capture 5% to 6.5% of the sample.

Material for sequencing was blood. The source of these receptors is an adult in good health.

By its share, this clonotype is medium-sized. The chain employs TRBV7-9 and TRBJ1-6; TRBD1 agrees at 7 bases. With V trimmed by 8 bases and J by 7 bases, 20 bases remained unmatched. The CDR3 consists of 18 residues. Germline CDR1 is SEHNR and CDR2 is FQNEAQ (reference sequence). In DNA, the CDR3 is TGTGCCAGCGGCGGGGACAGTGGAAAAAACCCCGGGAATTCACCCCTCCACTTT. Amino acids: CASGGDSGKNPGNSPLHF. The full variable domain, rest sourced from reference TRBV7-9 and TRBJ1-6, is DTGVSQNPRHKITKRGQNVTFRCDPISEHNRLYWYRQTLGQGPEFLTYFQNEAQLEKSRLLSDRFSAERPKGSFSTLEIQRTEQGDSAMYLCASGGDSGKNPGNSPLHFGNGTRLTVT.

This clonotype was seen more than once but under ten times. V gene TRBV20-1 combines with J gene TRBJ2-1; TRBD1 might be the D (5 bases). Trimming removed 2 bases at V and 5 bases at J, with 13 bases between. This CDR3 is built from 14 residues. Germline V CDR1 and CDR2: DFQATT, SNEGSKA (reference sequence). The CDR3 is CSARRGGRDNEQFF. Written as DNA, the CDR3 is TGCAGTGCTAGAAGGGGCGGAAGAGACAATGAGCAGTTCTTC.

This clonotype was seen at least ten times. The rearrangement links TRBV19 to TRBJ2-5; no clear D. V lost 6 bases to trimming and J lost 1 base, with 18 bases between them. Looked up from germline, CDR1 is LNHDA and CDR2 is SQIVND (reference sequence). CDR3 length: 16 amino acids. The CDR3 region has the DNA TGTGCCAGTAGCCCGTACCTCTGGGGAACCCAAGAGACCCAGTACTTC. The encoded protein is CASSPYLWGTQETQYF.

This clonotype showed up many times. CDR3 residues: CASSLTLNEQFF. In nucleotides, the CDR3 is TGTGCCAGCAGTCTGACTCTCAATGAGCAGTTCTTC. The V gene is TRBV12-3 or TRBV12-4, the J gene TRBJ2-1; the D is unclear. The CDR3 extends over 12 amino acids. V lost 5 bases and J 6 bases, leaving 8 bases between the germline ends.

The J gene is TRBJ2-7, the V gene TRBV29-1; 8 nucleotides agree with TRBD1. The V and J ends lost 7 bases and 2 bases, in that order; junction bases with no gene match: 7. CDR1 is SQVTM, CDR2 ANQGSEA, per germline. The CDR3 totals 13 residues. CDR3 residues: CSASGTGPYEQYV. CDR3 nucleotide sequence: TGCAGCGCATCCGGGACAGGACCCTACGAGCAGTACGTC.

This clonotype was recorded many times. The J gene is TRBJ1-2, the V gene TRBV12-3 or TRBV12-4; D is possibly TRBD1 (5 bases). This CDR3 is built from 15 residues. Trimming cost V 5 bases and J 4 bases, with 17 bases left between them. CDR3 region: CASSPQGGQGYGYTF. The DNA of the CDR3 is TGTGCCAGCAGTCCCCAGGGCGGGCAGGGCTATGGCTACACCTTC.

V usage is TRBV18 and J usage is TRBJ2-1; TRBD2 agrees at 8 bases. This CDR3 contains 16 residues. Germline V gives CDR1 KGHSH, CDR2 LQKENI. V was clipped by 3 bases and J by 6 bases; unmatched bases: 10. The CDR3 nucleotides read TGTGCCAGCTCACCCGGGCGTGGCGGGGGGAGCAATGAGCAGTTCTTC. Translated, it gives CASSPGRGGGSNEQFF.

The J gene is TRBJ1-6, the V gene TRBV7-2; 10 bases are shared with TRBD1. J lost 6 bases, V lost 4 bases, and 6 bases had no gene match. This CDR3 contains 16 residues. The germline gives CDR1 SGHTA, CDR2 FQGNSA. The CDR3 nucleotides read TGTGCCAGCAGCTGGGGGACAGGGGTCGTTAATTCACCCCTCCACTTT. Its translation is CASSWGTGVVNSPLHF.